The 5 T cell receptor beta chains reported below all come from one sample, sequenced in a study of prognosis after radiotherapy for stage I lung cancer. TCR beta CDR3 amplification from genomic DNA was performed by two-round multiplex PCR. With primers specific to each TRBV and TRBJ gene, the first-round PCR was performed. One entry per CDR3 protein results from TCRdb running MiXCR on the multiplex PCR reads. The table lists 25,000 to 30,000 distinct CDR3 sequences, less than 35% of them singletons. This specimen consisted of PBMCs, obtained before or after stereotactic body radiation therapy (not recorded which). The receptors shown here come from a donor at least 50 years old with non-small cell lung cancer.

Details on this clonotype: A far larger clone is one nucleotide away, so this likely arose from a read error. The chain recombines TRBV6-2 or TRBV6-3 with TRBJ2-5; D perhaps matches TRBD1 (6 bases). CDR3 length: 15 amino acids. The V gene lost 0 bases and the J gene lost 8 bases, with 16 bases spanning the gap. Germline V gene lookup returns CDR1 MNHEY and CDR2 SVGEGT. The CDR3 reads CASSYSRGTVDTQYF. For the CDR3, the DNA is TGTGCCAGCAGTTACTCGAGGGGGACGGTGGATACCCAGTACTTC.

This clonotype came up many times. The chain employs TRBV4-1 and TRBJ1-5; TRBD1 might be the D (5 bases). Germline V gives CDR1 MGHRA, CDR2 YSYEKL. The CDR3 consists of 14 residues. Trimming pared 2 bases from V and 5 bases from J, leaving 10 bases between. DNA of the CDR3: TGCGCCAGCAGCCAAAGCAGGGACTATCAGCCCCAGCATTTT. Protein: CASSQSRDYQPQHF.

This clonotype was counted ten times or more. The V call is TRBV30, the J call TRBJ2-1, with D hard to call. Germline V gene sequence: CDR1 GTSNPN, CDR2 SVGIG (reference sequence). The V end was cut by 3 bases, the J end by 4 bases, with 4 bases between. This CDR3 is 11 amino acids long. CDR3 residues: CAWSGYNEQFF. The CDR3 DNA reads TGTGCCTGGAGCGGATACAATGAGCAGTTCTTC.

Ten or more counts support this clonotype. This chain links TRBV7-6 with TRBJ2-3, with a tentative D call TRBD2 (5 bases). The CDR3 spans 14 residues. CDR1 and CDR2 (germline): SGHVS, FNYEAQ. The V and J ends lost 1 base and 0 bases respectively, with 5 bases between them. CDR3 sequence: CASSLGTSTDTQYF. CDR3 nucleotides: TGTGCCAGCAGCTTAGGGACTAGCACAGATACGCAGTATTTT.

This clonotype appeared many times. The genes are TRBV6-2 or TRBV6-3 and TRBJ2-7, with 9 bases fitting TRBD2. From germline, CDR1 is MNHEY and CDR2 SVGEGT. This CDR3 comprises 17 residues. Losses at the gene ends were 0 bases for V and 3 bases for J; bases not matched to a gene: 9. The CDR3: CASSYSRIAGAIYEQYF. The CDR3 region has the DNA TGTGCCAGCAGTTACTCTCGAATAGCGGGAGCGATCTACGAGCAGTACTTC.